The 9 T cell receptor beta chains below come from one sample, sequenced in a study of tumor-infiltrating lymphocytes in primary liver carcinoma. Taking about 20-31 mg of unsorted bulk tissue, the authors co-extracted RNA and DNA. Synthesis of TCR beta cDNA was carried out from 450 to 650 ng total RNA with a constant-region primer. Slightly modified ARM-PCR, run as three nested multiplex PCR rounds, produced the TCR beta libraries. PCR rounds one and two used TRBV1-TRBV30 forward primers with a C-beta reverse primer for approximately 11 cycles each. In TCRdb, the multiplex PCR reads were re-called with MiXCR into one record per CDR3 protein. This repertoire shows about 120,000 distinct CDR3 sequences, around two thirds found once; its top ten account for more than 7%. Sequenced material: tumor-adjacent normal liver tissue. These receptors were collected from a woman in her sixties or seventies with primary liver carcinoma and hepatitis B virus infection.

By proportion, this clonotype is medium-sized. This chain connects TRBV11-2 to TRBJ1-1; D might be TRBD1 (6 bases). V was shortened by 4 bases and J by 1 base, with 10 bases between the two germline ends. This CDR3 is 14 amino acids long. Germline CDR1 and CDR2: SGHAT and FQNNGV. The CDR3 DNA sequence: TGTGCCAGCAGCTCCAGGGGAAGGAACACTGAAGCTTTCTTT. It specifies CASSSRGRNTEAFF.

About this clonotype itself: As the CDR3 is not closed by the conserved phenylalanine or tryptophan, this likely results from a read error. The genes are TRBV6-5 and TRBJ2-2; D is possibly TRBD2 (5 bases). Per the germline V gene, CDR1 is MNHEY and CDR2 is SVGAGI. The length of the CDR3 is 13 residues. Trimming removed 6 bases at V and 2 bases at J, with 7 bases between. The CDR3 DNA is TGTGCCAGCAGACTAGTTAACACCGGGGAGCTGTTTCTT. Translation: CASRLVNTGELFL.

To note about this clonotype: One end of the junction does not line up with germline, which may come from a read error. This chain links TRBV11-2 with TRBJ2-6; D is uncertain. This CDR3 is built from 18 residues. Looked up from germline, CDR1 is SGHAT and CDR2 is FQNNGV. The CDR3 sequence: CASSFPSEGISEANVLTF. In DNA form, the CDR3 reads TGTGCCAGCAGCTTCCCATCCGAAGGGATCTCTGAGGCCAACGTCCTGACTTTC.

Notes on this clonotype: A junction boundary mismatches the germline segment, possibly from a read error. The J gene is TRBJ1-5, the V gene TRBV20-1; D call uncertain. Germline CDR1 and CDR2: DFQATT and SNEGSKA (reference sequence). The CDR3 consists of 14 residues. CDR3 coding DNA: TGCAGTGCTAGCTGGTCAATTAGCAATCAACCCCAGCATTTT. It is translated as CSASWSISNQPQHF.

In this sample, this clonotype turned up many times. The chain links TRBV13 to TRBJ2-1, with 10 nucleotides matching TRBD2. Germline assignment: CDR1 PRHDT and CDR2 FYEKMQ (reference sequence). V lost 2 bases, J lost 4 bases, and 2 bases stayed unmatched. The CDR3 has 15 amino acids. CDR3 loop: CASSLPGLAYNEQFF. CDR3 bases: TGTGCCAGCAGCTTACCGGGACTAGCGTACAATGAGCAGTTCTTC.

This clonotype turned up a few times. The V call is TRBV7-9, the J call TRBJ1-1, with D possibly matching TRBD1 (5 bases). V lost 7 bases and J lost 1, with 16 bases in between. Germline V CDR1 and CDR2: SEHNR, FQNEAQ (reference sequence). The CDR3 has 15 residues. This CDR3 reads CASNSGDRGNTEAFF. The DNA of the CDR3 is TGTGCCAGCAACTCCGGGGACCGGGGGAACACTGAAGCTTTCTTT.

To note about this clonotype: An end of the junction does not agree with germline; a read error may underlie this. The chain couples TRBV11-2 to TRBJ2-2; 13 bases are a match to TRBD2. CDR1 and CDR2 (germline): SGHAT, FQNNGV. CDR3 length equals 19 residues. The DNA for the CDR3 is TGTGCCAGCAGCCTCGACCTCGGGACTAGCGGGATGGGGGCCGGGGAGATGTTTTTT. Translating gives CASSLDLGTSGMGAGEMFF.

The table lists this clonotype with a count of one. The V and J genes are TRBV6-5 and TRBJ1-4; D perhaps matches TRBD1 (5 bases). The V end was cut by 6 bases, the J end by 7 bases, with 18 bases between. Germline V gene data show CDR1 as MNHEY and CDR2 as SVGAGI. The CDR3 length is 15 residues. CDR3 DNA sequence: TGTGCCAGCAGGGCAGGGTGCGTGTCGCTTGAAAAACTGTTTTTT. This translates into CASRAGCVSLEKLFF.

In regard to this clonotype: One end of the junction is discordant with germline, which a read error may explain. The chain combines TRBV6-1 with TRBJ2-1; D perhaps matches TRBD2 (6 bases). Germline V CDR1 and CDR2: MNHNS, SASEGT. This CDR3 contains 17 residues. The CDR3 spells CASSDPRETSLRDEQLF. CDR3 DNA: TGTGCCAGCAGTGACCCGCGCGAGACTAGTCTTCGGGATGAGCAGCTCTTC.